These T cell receptor beta chains were read from a single sample in a study of response to subunit inactivated influenza vaccine. TCRdb reprocessed the RT-PCR reads via MiXCR and lists one record per CDR3 protein. The sample lists roughly 570,000 distinct CDR3 sequences, 13% occurring once. The material sequenced was PBMCs from blood, taken about 40 days after vaccination. The source is a man in his fifties who received an inactivated influenza vaccine. The CDR3 runs from the conserved cysteine through the conserved F or W. The D gene is left open where the match is weak. Only some rows state a clone size, as once, few, many or a class for expanded clones.

size,V,D,J,CDR3,DNA
NA,TRBV5-1,NA,TRBJ2-3,CASSRDPNTDTQYF,TGCGCCAGCAGCCGGGACCCCAACACAGATACGCAGTATTTT
NA,TRBV14,NA,TRBJ1-2,CASSQLSNYGYTF,TGTGCCAGCAGCCAGCTATCTAACTATGGCTACACCTTC
few,TRBV4-3,NA,TRBJ2-7,CASSRGRHGYEQYF,TGCGCCAGCAGTCGCGGACGTCACGGATACGAGCAGTACTTC
NA,TRBV11-2,TRBD2,TRBJ2-5,CASSLDLAGGPFRETQYF,TGTGCCAGCAGCTTAGATCTAGCGGGAGGGCCGTTCCGAGAGACCCAGTACTTC
NA,TRBV29-1,TRBD2,TRBJ2-7,CSVRRTSGYEQYF,TGCAGCGTCCGAAGGACTAGCGGCTACGAGCAGTACTTC
NA,TRBV6-1,TRBD1,TRBJ1-5,CASSKTGGRNQPQHF,TGTGCCAGCAGCAAAACAGGGGGCCGAAATCAGCCCCAGCATTTT
NA,TRBV3-1,NA,TRBJ1-1,CASSQRGDAEAFF,TGTGCCAGCAGCCAACGGGGGGACGCTGAAGCTTTCTTT
many,TRBV9,NA,TRBJ1-5,CASSPLGGKNQPQHF,TGTGCCAGCAGCCCGCTTGGAGGGAAGAATCAGCCCCAGCATTTT
NA,TRBV28,TRBD2,TRBJ2-7,CASGTSGGGAYEQYF,TGTGCCAGCGGAACTAGCGGAGGGGGGGCCTACGAGCAGTACTTC
NA,TRBV20-1,NA,TRBJ2-7,CSAPPQGIYEQYF,TGCAGTGCTCCCCCACAGGGAATCTACGAGCAGTACTTC
NA,TRBV5-1,TRBD2,TRBJ2-5,CASSWNSGGETQYF,TGCGCCAGCAGCTGGAATAGCGGGGGGGAGACCCAGTACTTC
many,TRBV12-3/TRBV12-4,NA,TRBJ2-3,CASSFGEDTQYF,TGTGCCAGCAGTTTTGGAGAAGATACGCAGTATTTT
NA,TRBV7-2,NA,TRBJ2-1,CASSVPGPGFYNEQFF,TGTGCCAGCAGCGTCCCCGGGCCGGGGTTCTACAATGAGCAGTTCTTC
NA,TRBV24-1,NA,TRBJ2-3,CATSDGQIGTDTQYF,TGTGCCACCAGCGATGGACAGATCGGCACAGATACGCAGTATTTT
NA,TRBV20-1,NA,TRBJ2-7,CSASDTSRSYEQYF,TGCAGTGCTAGCGACACTAGCCGGTCCTACGAGCAGTACTTC